This TCR beta chain was found in a study of blood T cells in healthy people across ages. This clonotype came up many times. The antigen remains unidentified. V shed 6 bases and J 3 bases; nucleotides not matched to a gene: 9. The CDR3 has 16 amino acids. Germline CDR1 MNHNS, CDR2 SASEGT. Study-wide results and limits: Diversity estimates drawn from one million T cells were deemed underestimates.

The use of a sample-barcoded 5' primer and a J-beta primer mix characterized a second PCR of roughly 7 to 11 cycles. From the 5' RACE reads, TCRdb called clonotypes with MiXCR, one entry per CDR3 protein. The table lists hundreds of thousands of distinct CDR3 sequences, about 28% of them singletons. This receptor was taken from a woman older than 75 in good health. The chain couples TRBV6-1 to TRBJ2-7; 12 positions agree with TRBD1. Sequencing was carried out using blood. Here the CDR3 DNA reads TGTGCCAGCAGCAAAACCGGGACAGGGGGCATCTACGAGCAGTACTTC. It codes for CASSKTGTGGIYEQYF.